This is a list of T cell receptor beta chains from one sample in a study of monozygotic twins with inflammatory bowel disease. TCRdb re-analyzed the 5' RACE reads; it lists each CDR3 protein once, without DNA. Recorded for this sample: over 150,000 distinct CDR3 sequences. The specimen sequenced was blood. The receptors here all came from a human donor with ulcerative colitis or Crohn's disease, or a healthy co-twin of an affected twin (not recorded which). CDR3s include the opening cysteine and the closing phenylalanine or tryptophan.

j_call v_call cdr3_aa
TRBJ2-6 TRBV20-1 CSAPSGRTSGANVLTF
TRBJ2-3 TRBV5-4 CASSFYSGGTDTQYF
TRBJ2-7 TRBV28 CASSASGTGGNYEQYF
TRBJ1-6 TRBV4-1 CASSPNPAYNSPLHF
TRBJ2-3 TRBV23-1 CASSHHVKAATDTQYF
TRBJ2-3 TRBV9 CASSITSQGSTDTQYF
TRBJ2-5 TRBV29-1 CSAHRGIEETQYF
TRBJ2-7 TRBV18 CASSPESGTGGHEQYF
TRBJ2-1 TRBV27 CASSITNRPYNEQFF
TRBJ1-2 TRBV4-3 CASSQGYEGLGYGYTF
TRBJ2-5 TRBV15 CATSHGTGQETQYF
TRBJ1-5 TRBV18 CASSPDRADQPQHF
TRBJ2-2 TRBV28 CASSWAQGAGELFF
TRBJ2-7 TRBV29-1 CSVEDPGELGDTYEQYF
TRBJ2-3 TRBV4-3 CASSQSIAGVVDTQYF
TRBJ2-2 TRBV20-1 CSVPLGVSGGDTGELFF
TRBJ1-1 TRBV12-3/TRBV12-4 CASSPREIGITEAFF
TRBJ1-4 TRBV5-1 CASSEDRTTNEKLFF
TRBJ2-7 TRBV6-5 CASSYRGLAGQAYSYEQYF
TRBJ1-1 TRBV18 CASSGRQGGLDTEAFF
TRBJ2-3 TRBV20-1 CSATYRGGVADTQYF
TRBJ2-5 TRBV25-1 CASTSGETQYF
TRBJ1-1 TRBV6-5 CASSYSRKRNTEAFF
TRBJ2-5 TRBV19 CASSIGGTYQETQYF
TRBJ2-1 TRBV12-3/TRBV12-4 CASSSLRDRDVNEQFF
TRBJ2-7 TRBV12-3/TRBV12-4 CASTRTGTYEQYF
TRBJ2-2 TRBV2 CASIGTDGPGELFF
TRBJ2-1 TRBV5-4 CASSLEGLNYNEQFF
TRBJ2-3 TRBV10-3 CAISESPQSTQYF
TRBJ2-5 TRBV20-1 CSASTDRVQETQYF
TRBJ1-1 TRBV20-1 CSASGQLPGETEAFF
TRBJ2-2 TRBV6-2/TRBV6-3 CASSYGSTGELFF
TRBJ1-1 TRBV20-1 CSARPGTLFTEAFF
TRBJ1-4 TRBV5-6 CASSSKDRGRLKLFF
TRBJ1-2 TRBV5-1 CASSGNRGQGYTF
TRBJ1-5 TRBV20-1 CSADRGNQPQHF
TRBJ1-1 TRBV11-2 CASNLRPGEAFF
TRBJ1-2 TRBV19 CASSRDSNLNYGYTF
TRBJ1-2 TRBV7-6 CASSLANGNYGYTF
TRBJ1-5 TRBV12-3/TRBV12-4 CASSYTRDRGSQPQHF
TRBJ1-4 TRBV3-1 CASSQGERTNEKLFF
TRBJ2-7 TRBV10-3 CAISELGTVGRYLSYEQYF
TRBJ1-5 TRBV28 CASSLWPATGQPQHF
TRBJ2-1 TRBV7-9 CASSLAGIYNEQFF
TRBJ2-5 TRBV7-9 CASSATGLGETQYF
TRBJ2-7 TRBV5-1 CASGSQPGGQMVQYF
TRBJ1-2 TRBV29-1 CSVGHRGYGYTF
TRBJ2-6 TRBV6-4 CASSDSGGSGANVLTF
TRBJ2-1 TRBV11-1 CASSKSSEQFF
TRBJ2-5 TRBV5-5 CASSLGGSGETQYF
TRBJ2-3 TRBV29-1 CSGGLAGADTQYF
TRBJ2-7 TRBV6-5 CASSYRQGNAYEQYF
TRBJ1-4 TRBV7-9 CASSLTENEKLFF
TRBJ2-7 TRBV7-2 CASSPARRESYEQYF
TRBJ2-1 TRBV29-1 CSVEDMKREYNEQFF
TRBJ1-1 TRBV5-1 CASSLDTGNTEAFF
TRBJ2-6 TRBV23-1 CASSQPGRGAGANVLTF
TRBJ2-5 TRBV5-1 CASSLTPTRQQETQYF
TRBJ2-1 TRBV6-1 CASARPSGSGEQFF